This T cell receptor beta chain was recovered during a study of shared clonotypes between healthy human individuals. Adults of Caucasian background living in Nashville, Tennessee made up all donors. Template for every sorted-subset replicate PCR totaled approximately 0.2 ug DNA, some 30,000 T cell genomes. Assay: immunoSEQ multiplex PCR; the TCRdb copy retains only in-frame clones and omits some. This table has a few million clones, almost 96% appearing once. The sequencing input was naive CD4+ T cells sorted from blood. Stated subset: CD45RA+ positively selected. This sequence was found in a man younger than 35 in good health.

The CDR3 coding sequence is TGTGCCAGCAGCCAAGACAGCTTCAATGAAAAACTGTTTTTT. Its translation: CASSQDSFNEKLFF. The chain carries TRBV6-5 and TRBJ1-4; D perhaps matches TRBD1 (5 bases). Trimming removed 6 bases from V and 5 bases from J, with 13 bases in between. The CDR3 runs 14 residues. CDR1 MNHEY and CDR2 SVGAGI come from the germline V gene.